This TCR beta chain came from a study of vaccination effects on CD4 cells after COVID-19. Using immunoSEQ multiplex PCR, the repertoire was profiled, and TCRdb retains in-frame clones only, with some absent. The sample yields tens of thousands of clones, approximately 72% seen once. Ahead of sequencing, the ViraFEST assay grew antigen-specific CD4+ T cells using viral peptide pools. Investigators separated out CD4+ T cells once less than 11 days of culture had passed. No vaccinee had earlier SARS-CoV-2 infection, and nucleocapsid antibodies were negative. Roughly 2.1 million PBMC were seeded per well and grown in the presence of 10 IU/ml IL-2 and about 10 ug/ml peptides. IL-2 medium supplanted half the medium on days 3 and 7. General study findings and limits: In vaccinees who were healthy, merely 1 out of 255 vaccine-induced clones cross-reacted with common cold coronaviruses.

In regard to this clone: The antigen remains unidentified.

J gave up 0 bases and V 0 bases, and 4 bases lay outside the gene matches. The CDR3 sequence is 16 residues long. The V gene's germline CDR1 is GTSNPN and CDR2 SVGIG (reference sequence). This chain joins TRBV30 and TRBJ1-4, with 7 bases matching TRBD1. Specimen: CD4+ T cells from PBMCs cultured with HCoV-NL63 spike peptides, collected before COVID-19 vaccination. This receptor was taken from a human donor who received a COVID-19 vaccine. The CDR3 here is CAWSVRQGTTNEKLFF. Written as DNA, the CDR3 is TGTGCCTGGAGTGTCAGACAGGGAACAACTAATGAAAAACTGTTTTTT.